The rows below give T cell receptor beta chains drawn from one sample of a study of blood T cell repertoires in COVID-19. Produced via immunoSEQ multiplex PCR; TCRdb's table is partial and in-frame only. The data show 150,000 or so clones, around 87% seen once. The sequencing sample was made of PBMCs or T cells enriched from blood (not recorded which). The receptors stem from a woman in her forties who had been exposed to COVID-19. The CDR3 runs from the conserved cysteine through the conserved F or W. A D gene is named only where the DNA matches it firmly. Where a row states a size, it is once, few, many or the class of an expanded clone; other rows omit it.

J gene,D gene,CDR3 length,V gene,clone size,CDR3 protein,CDR3 DNA
TRBJ1-2,TRBD1,14,TRBV19,NA,CASSIDRDRYGYTF,TGTGCCAGTAGTATAGATCGGGACAGGTATGGCTACACCTTC
TRBJ1-1,TRBD1,15,TRBV5-5,NA,CASSLTGAVNTEAFF,TGTGCCAGCAGCTTAACAGGGGCTGTGAACACTGAAGCTTTCTTT
TRBJ1-4,NA,14,TRBV27,NA,CASRQNRAGEKLFF,TGTGCCAGCAGACAAAACAGGGCTGGGGAAAAACTGTTTTTT
TRBJ1-5,TRBD1,15,TRBV5-5,NA,CASSSTGAGNQPQHF,TGTGCCAGCAGCTCGACAGGGGCCGGCAATCAGCCCCAGCATTTT
TRBJ1-2,NA,15,TRBV4-3,NA,CASSQESGTFYGYTF,TGCGCCAGCAGCCAAGAGTCCGGGACATTCTATGGCTACACCTTC
TRBJ2-1,NA,14,TRBV18,NA,CASSPPLGGNEQFF,TGTGCCAGCTCACCACCGTTAGGGGGTAATGAGCAGTTCTTC
TRBJ1-5,NA,15,TRBV4-1,NA,CASSQDLQEYQPQHF,TGCGCCAGCAGCCAAGACCTACAGGAGTATCAGCCCCAGCATTTT
TRBJ2-3,TRBD1,16,TRBV6-5,NA,CASSYSGQGAADTQYF,TGTGCCAGCAGTTACTCGGGACAGGGCGCCGCAGATACGCAGTATTTT
TRBJ1-1,NA,13,TRBV3-1/TRBV3-2,once,CASSQAGVTEAFF,TGTGCCAGCAGCCAAGCCGGGGTCACTGAAGCTTTCTTT
TRBJ1-5,NA,15,TRBV9,NA,CASSVSGYSNQPQHF,TGTGCCAGCAGCGTCTCAGGGTATAGCAATCAGCCCCAGCATTTT
TRBJ2-7,TRBD1,12,TRBV29-1,NA,CSVEGSGGEQYF,TGCAGCGTTGAAGGTTCAGGGGGCGAGCAGTACTTC
TRBJ2-2,NA,14,TRBV5-1,NA,CASSLYRNTGELFF,TGCGCCAGCAGCTTGTACAGGAACACCGGGGAGCTGTTTTTT
TRBJ2-3,TRBD2,15,TRBV7-2,NA,CASSSLAAGTDTQYF,TGTGCCAGCAGCTCTCTAGCGGCGGGCACAGATACGCAGTATTTT
TRBJ1-2,TRBD1,13,TRBV27,once,CASSPRTGPGYTF,TGTGCCAGCAGTCCCCGGACAGGGCCTGGCTACACCTTC
TRBJ1-2,NA,13,TRBV10-3,NA,CAISRQPIYGYTF,TGTGCCATCAGCCGACAGCCGATCTATGGCTACACCTTC
TRBJ1-2,TRBD1,16,TRBV3-1/TRBV3-2,NA,CASSLGQGIINYGYTF,TGTGCCAGCAGCCTTGGACAGGGGATCATTAACTATGGCTACACCTTC
TRBJ1-5,TRBD1,16,TRBV28,NA,CASSTPGGTGNQPQHF,TGTGCCAGCAGTACTCCAGGGGGCACAGGCAATCAGCCCCAGCATTTT
TRBJ1-6,NA,17,TRBV3-1/TRBV3-2,NA,CASSQDSGNSYNSPLHF,TGTGCCAGCAGCCAAGATTCGGGGAACTCCTATAATTCACCCCTCCACTTT
TRBJ2-3,NA,15,TRBV6-2/TRBV6-3,NA,CASSSGRDGADTQYF,TGTGCCAGCAGTTCCGGCCGGGATGGTGCAGATACGCAGTATTTT
TRBJ1-2,NA,14,TRBV4-3,NA,CASSDGGGRYGYTF,TGCGCCAGCAGCGATGGGGGGGGTCGTTATGGCTACACCTTC
TRBJ2-7,NA,14,TRBV10-3,NA,CAISGGQNSYEQYF,TGTGCCATCAGTGGGGGACAAAACTCCTACGAGCAGTACTTC
TRBJ2-3,TRBD2,15,TRBV9,many,CASSARTSTPDTQYF,TGTGCCAGCAGCGCCCGGACTAGCACCCCAGATACGCAGTATTTT
TRBJ1-1,NA,13,TRBV12-3/TRBV12-4,NA,CASSLVEVREAFF,TGTGCCAGCAGTTTAGTAGAGGTCCGGGAAGCTTTCTTT
TRBJ1-1,TRBD1,15,TRBV5-4,NA,CASLAGGRGNTEAFF,TGTGCCAGCCTCGCAGGGGGTAGGGGGAACACTGAAGCTTTCTTT
TRBJ1-3,NA,16,TRBV12-5,NA,CASGLGPDISGNTIYF,TGTGCTAGTGGTTTGGGGCCAGACATCTCTGGAAACACCATATATTTT
TRBJ1-2,TRBD1,14,TRBV28,NA,CASSFTGGNYGYTF,TGTGCCAGCAGTTTCACAGGGGGTAACTATGGCTACACCTTC
TRBJ1-1,NA,13,TRBV6-5,NA,CASRGGLNTEAFF,TGTGCCAGCAGGGGGGGACTTAACACTGAAGCTTTCTTT